What follows are 17 T cell receptor beta chains derived from one specimen sequenced in a study of T cell changes during pregnancy in multiple sclerosis. Some clones are missing from TCRdb's copy, which holds only in-frame ones; the method was immunoSEQ multiplex PCR. The table lists some 97,000 clones, 92% of them singletons, with 1.9% in the top ten. The material sequenced was peripheral blood, taken after pregnancy. Receptors originate from a female donor with multiple sclerosis, enrolled in a pregnancy study.

The chain is built from TRBV2 and TRBJ1-2; TRBD1 agrees at 8 bases. J gave up 8 bases and V 6 bases, and 8 bases lay outside the gene matches. In germline, CDR1 is SNHLY, CDR2 FYNNEI. CDR3 length equals 13 residues. The DNA of the CDR3 is TGTGCCAGCAGGGACAGGGTGGTAGGCGGCTACACCTTC. Amino acids: CASRDRVVGGYTF.

This clone turned up a few times. The rearrangement links TRBV7-9 to TRBJ1-6; 9 bases match TRBD1. This CDR3 is 16 amino acids long. From germline, CDR1 is SEHNR and CDR2 FQNEAQ (reference sequence). V lost 4 bases, J lost 7 bases, and 8 bases stayed unmatched. This CDR3 reads CASSSYPTGGNSPLHF. The CDR3 DNA is TGTGCCAGCAGCTCCTACCCGACAGGGGGAAATTCACCCCTCCACTTT. Using reference TRBV7-9 and TRBJ1-6 for the parts outside the CDR3, the full variable domain is DTGVSQNPRHKITKRGQNVTFRCDPISEHNRLYWYRQTLGQGPEFLTYFQNEAQLEKSRLLSDRFSAERPKGSFSTLEIQRTEQGDSAMYLCASSSYPTGGNSPLHFGNGTRLTVT.

The chain is built from TRBV19 and TRBJ2-4; weak D call: TRBD2 (6 bases). The CDR3 extends over 16 amino acids. V was clipped by 6 bases and J by 11 bases, with 26 bases between them. CDR1 LNHDA and CDR2 SQIVND come from the germline V gene (reference sequence). The CDR3 reads CASSGSGAGKIHLQYF. The CDR3 DNA reads TGTGCCAGTAGCGGGAGCGGAGCCGGGAAGATCCATCTTCAGTACTTC.

V is TRBV10-3 and J is TRBJ1-6, with D possibly being TRBD1 (5 bases). Trimming removed 4 bases at V and 5 bases at J, with 9 bases between. The CDR3 loop spans 14 amino acids. Germline V gene sequence: CDR1 ENHRY, CDR2 SYGVKD. The CDR3 loop is CAISGQGNNSPLHF. The CDR3 DNA is TGTGCCATCAGTGGTCAGGGAAATAATTCACCCCTCCACTTT.

The chain employs TRBV11-2 and TRBJ2-2; D perhaps matches TRBD2 (5 bases). Germline V gene data show CDR1 as SGHAT and CDR2 as FQNNGV. V was clipped by 5 bases and J by 5 bases, with 6 bases between them. The CDR3 runs 12 residues. The CDR3 nucleotides are TGTGCCAGCAGCCGGGGAACCGGGGAGCTGTTTTTT. Its translation: CASSRGTGELFF.

This chain links TRBV27 with TRBJ1-2; 9 positions agree with TRBD1. CDR3 length equals 14 residues. Germline V gene lookup returns CDR1 MNHEY and CDR2 SMNVEV (reference sequence). V dropped 4 bases and J dropped 1; count of bases not matched to a gene: 1. This chain's CDR3 is CASSSDRGNYGYTF. Here the CDR3 DNA reads TGTGCCAGCAGTTCGGACAGGGGTAACTATGGCTACACCTTC.

V and J are TRBV13 and TRBJ2-3; the match to TRBD2 covers 13 bases. The CDR3 is 17 residues long. The germline V gene has CDR1 PRHDT and CDR2 FYEKMQ (reference sequence). Trimming removed 5 bases from V and 0 bases from J; junction bases left unmatched: 5. Here the CDR3 reads CASSGLAGEWSTDTQYF. The DNA of the CDR3 is TGTGCCAGCAGCGGACTAGCGGGGGAGTGGAGCACAGATACGCAGTATTTT.

This clone was observed a handful of times. The chain combines TRBV27 with TRBJ1-5, with 8 bases identical to TRBD1. Trimming at V came to 6 bases and at J to 2 bases, leaving 3 bases not matched to a gene. Germline assignment: CDR1 MNHEY and CDR2 SMNVEV (reference sequence). This CDR3 is 14 amino acids long. In DNA, the CDR3 is TGTGCCAGCAGGGAGGGACAGGGCAATCAGCCCCAGCATTTT. Its translation is CASREGQGNQPQHF.

This clone was detected only a few times. The rearrangement links TRBV6-1 to TRBJ2-3; 8 positions match TRBD1. Germline-derived CDR1 and CDR2 are MNHNS and SASEGT. The CDR3 length is 15 residues. Losses at the gene ends were 6 bases for V and 0 bases for J; bases not matched to a gene: 5. The CDR3 loop is CASSDRGLSTDTQYF. In DNA form, the CDR3 reads TGTGCCAGCAGCGACAGGGGCTTAAGCACAGATACGCAGTATTTT.

The chain carries TRBV30 and TRBJ1-4; TRBD1 is a possible D gene (5 bases). V was pared by 4 bases and J by 6 bases, with 18 bases between. Germline lookup yields CDR1 GTSNPN and CDR2 SVGIG (reference sequence). The CDR3 has 15 residues. The CDR3 loop reads CAWTEGTGGDEKLFF. CDR3 DNA: TGTGCCTGGACCGAGGGGACGGGGGGGGATGAAAAACTGTTTTTT.

The V call is TRBV4-2, the J call TRBJ2-2; 12 nucleotides line up with TRBD2. With 2 bases clipped from V and 0 bases from J, the junction kept 7 bases outside the gene matches. This CDR3 region has 19 residues. Germline V gene lookup returns CDR1 LGHNA and CDR2 YNFKEQ. In nucleotides, the CDR3 is TGTGCCAGCAGCCAAAAACCGGGACTAGCGGGCGCGAACACCGGGGAGCTGTTTTTT. It yields the protein CASSQKPGLAGANTGELFF.

This sequence joins TRBV4-3 and TRBJ2-5; a possible D gene is TRBD2 (5 bases). Trimming shortened V by 0 bases and J by 4 bases, and 12 bases separated the two germline ends. The CDR3 has 15 residues. The germline V gene encodes CDR1 LGHNA and CDR2 YSLEER. This CDR3 reads CASSQDLGVRETQYF. CDR3 coding DNA: TGCGCCAGCAGCCAAGATCTCGGGGTCCGAGAGACCCAGTACTTC.

This clone was counted only a few times. J is TRBJ2-1 and V is TRBV27, with D maybe TRBD2 (6 bases). Germline V gives CDR1 MNHEY, CDR2 SMNVEV (reference sequence). V gave up 3 bases and J gave up 12 bases, with 12 bases separating them. The CDR3 is 12 amino acids. The CDR3 reads CASSFRRERQFF. The DNA for the CDR3 is TGTGCCAGCAGTTTCCGACGGGAGAGGCAGTTCTTC.

V is TRBV5-4 and J is TRBJ2-2, with 9 bases fitting TRBD1. The CDR3 runs to 15 residues. Germline values: CDR1 SGHNT, CDR2 YYREEE (reference sequence). J was trimmed by 4 bases and V by 2 bases; bases with no gene match: 3. This chain's CDR3 is CASSFPTGGTGELFF. The CDR3 DNA sequence: TGTGCCAGCAGCTTCCCGACAGGGGGCACCGGGGAGCTGTTTTTT.

The chain joins TRBV27 to TRBJ1-5; TRBD1 is a possible D gene (6 bases). CDR1 is MNHEY, CDR2 SMNVEV, per germline (reference sequence). V lost 2 bases to trimming and J lost 7 bases, with 12 bases between them. The CDR3 totals 14 residues. The CDR3, as DNA: TGTGCCAGCAGTTTAAGGGTTGGGGGCCAGCCCCAGCATTTT. Its translation is CASSLRVGGQPQHF.

The chain joins TRBV15 to TRBJ2-3; 11 bases map to TRBD2. CDR3 length equals 18 residues. CDR1 LNHNV and CDR2 YYDKDF come from the germline V gene (reference sequence). V was clipped by 0 bases and J by 2 bases; unmatched bases: 7. The CDR3: CATSRELAGAGYTDTQYF. CDR3 nucleotide sequence: TGTGCCACCAGCAGAGAACTAGCGGGGGCCGGATACACAGATACGCAGTATTTT.

V usage is TRBV10-3 and J usage is TRBJ2-5; perhaps TRBD2 as D (6 bases). The V gene's germline CDR1 is ENHRY and CDR2 SYGVKD. The CDR3 is 14 amino acids. Trimming pared 0 bases from V and 4 bases from J, leaving 9 bases between. This chain's CDR3 is CAISESTRRETQYF. The CDR3, as DNA: TGTGCCATCAGTGAGTCGACTAGACGAGAGACCCAGTACTTC.